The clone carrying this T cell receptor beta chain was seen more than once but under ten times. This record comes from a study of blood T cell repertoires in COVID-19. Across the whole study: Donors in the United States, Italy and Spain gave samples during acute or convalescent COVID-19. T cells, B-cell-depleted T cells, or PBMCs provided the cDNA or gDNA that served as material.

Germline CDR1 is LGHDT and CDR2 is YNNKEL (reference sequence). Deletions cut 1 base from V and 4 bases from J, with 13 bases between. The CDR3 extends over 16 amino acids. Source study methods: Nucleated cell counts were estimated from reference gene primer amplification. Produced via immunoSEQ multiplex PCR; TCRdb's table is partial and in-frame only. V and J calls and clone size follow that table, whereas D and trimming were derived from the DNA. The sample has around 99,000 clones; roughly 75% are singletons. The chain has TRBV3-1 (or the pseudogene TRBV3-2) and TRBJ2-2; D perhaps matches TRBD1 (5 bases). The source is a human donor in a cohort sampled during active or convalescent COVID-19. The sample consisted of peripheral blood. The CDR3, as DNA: TGTGCCAGCAGCCAAGGTGCCAGGGCACTCACCGGGGAGCTGTTTTTT. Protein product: CASSQGARALTGELFF.